Reported below is one TCR beta chain. Its antigen is unidentified. This sample is drawn from a study of response to subunit inactivated influenza vaccine. TCRdb reprocessed the RT-PCR reads via MiXCR and lists one record per CDR3 protein. This sample yields hundreds of thousands of distinct CDR3 sequences, of which approximately 17% are seen a single time; roughly a tenth belongs to the top ten. The V end was cut by 2 bases, the J end by 3 bases, with 8 bases between. This CDR3 is 12 amino acids long. The germline CDR1 and CDR2 sequences are DFQATT and SNEGSKA (reference sequence). Study-level results: T cells newly recruited by each seasonal influenza vaccination are few, the authors suggested.

The sample was PBMCs from blood, taken around 5 days after vaccination. The chain links TRBV20-1 to TRBJ2-7, with unresolved D. The sequence was collected from a man aged 50-60 years who received an inactivated influenza vaccine. The CDR3 coding sequence is TGCAGTGCTAGACTCAGAGACTACGAGCAGTACTTC. It codes for CSARLRDYEQYF.